The clone carrying this T cell receptor beta chain has only one observation. Its antigen is not known. The data were produced by immunoSEQ multiplex PCR, yet TCRdb's version contains in-frame clones alone and is incomplete. The sample holds some 2,100,000 clones; approximately 94% are singletons and the top ten take roughly 0.13%. This sample stems from a study of shared clonotypes between healthy human individuals. Overall study findings and caveats: A few donors showed sharing of around 5.3% of naive CD4 clonotypes. It was the non-shared clonotypes that had lower generation probabilities than clonotypes shared by all four donors.

V shed 7 bases and J shed 1 base, with 11 bases lying between them. The CDR3 contains 14 residues. Germline V gives CDR1 SEHNR, CDR2 FQNEAQ (reference sequence). All the donors were Caucasian adults who lived in Nashville, Tennessee. The sample consisted of naive CD4+ T cells sorted from blood. This sample's subset: CD45RA+ positively selected. The J gene is TRBJ1-5, the V gene TRBV7-9; D uncertain. The clonotype was recovered from a man aged 18 to 29 in good health. Written as DNA, the CDR3 is TGTGCCAGCACCTCAACGCAGAGCAATCAGCCCCAGCATTTT. It specifies CASTSTQSNQPQHF.